Listed here is a single TCR beta chain. This table comes from immunoSEQ multiplex PCR, and its TCRdb copy is limited to in-frame clones, with some not included. The repertoire holds about 40,000 clones, over 80% seen once, with over 4% in the top ten. The source of the sample is a study of T cell changes during pregnancy in multiple sclerosis. Material: peripheral blood, obtained in the first trimester of pregnancy. This TCR was sampled from a female donor in good health, enrolled as a control in a pregnancy study.

As DNA, the CDR3 is TGTGCCATCACACAATCTCCGAATAACTATGGCTACACCTTC. This encodes CAITQSPNNYGYTF. The chain uses TRBV10-3 and TRBJ1-2; D is ambiguous. This CDR3 spans 14 amino acids. Trimming removed 7 bases from V and 1 base from J, with 13 bases in between. Germline V gene sequence: CDR1 ENHRY, CDR2 SYGVKD.